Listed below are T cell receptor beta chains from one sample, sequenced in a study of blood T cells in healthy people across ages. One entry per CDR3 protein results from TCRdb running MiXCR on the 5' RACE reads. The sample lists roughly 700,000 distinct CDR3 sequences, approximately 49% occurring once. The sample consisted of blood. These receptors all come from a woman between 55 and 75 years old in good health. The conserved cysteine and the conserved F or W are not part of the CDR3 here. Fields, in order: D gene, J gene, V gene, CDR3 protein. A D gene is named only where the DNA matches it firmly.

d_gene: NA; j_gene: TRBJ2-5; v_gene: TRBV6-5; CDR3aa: ASHRGGETQY
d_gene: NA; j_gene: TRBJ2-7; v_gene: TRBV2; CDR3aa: ASSSDLGKY
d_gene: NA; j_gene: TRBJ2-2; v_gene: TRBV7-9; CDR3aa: ASSTYAVAGELF
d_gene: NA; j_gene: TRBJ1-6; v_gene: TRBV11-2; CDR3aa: ASSLSDLGEAPLH
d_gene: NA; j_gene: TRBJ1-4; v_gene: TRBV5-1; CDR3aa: ASSPQGKDEKLF
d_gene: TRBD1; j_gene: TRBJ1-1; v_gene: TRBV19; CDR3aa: ASSISQTGATEAF
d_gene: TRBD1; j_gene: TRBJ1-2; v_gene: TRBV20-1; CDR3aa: SAPTDRGYGYT
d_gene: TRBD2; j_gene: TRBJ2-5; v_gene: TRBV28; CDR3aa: ASSRLAGVKGETQY
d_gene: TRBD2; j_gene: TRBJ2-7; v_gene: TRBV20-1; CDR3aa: SAKLAFEQY
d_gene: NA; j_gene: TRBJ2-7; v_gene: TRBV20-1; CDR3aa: SARGGRTGTYEQY
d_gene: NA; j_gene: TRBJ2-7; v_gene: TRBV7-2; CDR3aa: ASSLRGRDNSYEQY
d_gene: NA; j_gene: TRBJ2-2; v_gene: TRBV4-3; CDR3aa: ASSQEPNTGELF
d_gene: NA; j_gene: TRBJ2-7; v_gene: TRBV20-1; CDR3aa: SARSSSYEQY
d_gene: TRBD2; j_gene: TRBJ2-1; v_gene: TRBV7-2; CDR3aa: ASSPPSGRMYEQF
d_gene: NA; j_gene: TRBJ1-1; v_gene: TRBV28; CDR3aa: ASVVTLNTEAF
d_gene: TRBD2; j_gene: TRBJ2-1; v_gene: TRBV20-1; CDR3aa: SADNPLAGVYNEQF
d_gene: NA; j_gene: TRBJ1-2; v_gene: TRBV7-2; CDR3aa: ASSLANGRGVYGYT